This TCR beta chain originates from a study of T cells in Graves' hyperthyroidism and ophthalmopathy. Overall study results and limits: Among clonotypes expanded in thyroid above 0.001, most were also found in blood.

RNA transcripts served as the template for amplifying TCR beta CDR3 regions. Carried out on the TCR CDR3, a first-round RT-PCR used the HTBI primer set. One entry per CDR3 protein results from TCRdb running MiXCR on the multiplex PCR reads. The sample carries roughly 750,000 distinct CDR3 sequences, over 15% recorded once. In germline, CDR1 is SGHRS, CDR2 YFSETQ. The CDR3 has 15 amino acids. V lost 3 bases to trimming and J lost 2 bases, with 14 bases between them. Regarding this clonotype: Antigen: not known.

Investigators excluded patients with uncontrolled infection, other autoimmune disease, pregnancy or lactation. This chain connects TRBV5-1 to TRBJ2-5, with D perhaps TRBD1 (6 bases). Specimen: blood. The clonotype comes from a man between 18 and 29 years old with Graves' hyperthyroidism. The CDR3 region is CASSSGQSTQETQYF. The CDR3 bases are TGCGCCAGCAGCTCCGGACAGTCCACTCAAGAGACCCAGTACTTC.